The rows below give T cell receptor beta chains drawn from one sample of a study of T cell responses to AZD1222 COVID-19 vaccine. Clones were read by immunoSEQ multiplex PCR, and TCRdb kept only the in-frame ones, dropping some. The sample carries some 110,000 clones, more than 80% recorded once. Sequenced material: peripheral blood, taken on day 0 of AZD1222 vaccination. These receptor sequences come from an adult in good health. The CDR3 runs from the conserved cysteine through the conserved F or W. A D gene is named only where the DNA matches it firmly. Clone size, where shown, is once, few, many, or a class for clones that have expanded.

DNA: TGTGCCTGGGGTAGATTCAATCAGCCCCAGCATTTT
CDR3: CAWGRFNQPQHF
size: few
J: TRBJ1-5
V: TRBV30
D: NA

DNA: TGTGCCAGCTCACCTCAGGATTCATATGGCTACACCTTC
CDR3: CASSPQDSYGYTF
size: NA
J: TRBJ1-2
V: TRBV18
D: NA

DNA: TGCGCCAGCAGCTTCTTAGGGACAGAAAACACCGGGGAGCTGTTTTTT
CDR3: CASSFLGTENTGELFF
size: NA
J: TRBJ2-2
V: TRBV5-1
D: TRBD1

DNA: TGTGCCAGCACCGGCGGAGAGTACGAGCAGTACTTC
CDR3: CASTGGEYEQYF
size: once
J: TRBJ2-7
V: TRBV12-3/TRBV12-4
D: NA

DNA: TGTGCCAGCAGTACCGGGGGTCCGACGAACACTGAAGCTTTCTTT
CDR3: CASSTGGPTNTEAFF
size: NA
J: TRBJ1-1
V: TRBV28
D: NA

DNA: TGCGCCAGCAGCTTGTCTGCCAGAGAGACAGATACGCAGTATTTT
CDR3: CASSLSARETDTQYF
size: NA
J: TRBJ2-3
V: TRBV5-1
D: NA

DNA: TGTGCCTGGAGTGTATTAGCTCGGGGGCGAGGTGAAGCTTTCTTT
CDR3: CAWSVLARGRGEAFF
size: few
J: TRBJ1-1
V: TRBV30
D: NA

DNA: TGTGCCAGCAGTCCTTCCCCCTACGAGCAGTACTTC
CDR3: CASSPSPYEQYF
size: NA
J: TRBJ2-7
V: TRBV27
D: NA

DNA: TGCGCCAGCAGCCAAGATCTTAGCGGCACCTACAATGAGCAGTTCTTC
CDR3: CASSQDLSGTYNEQFF
size: NA
J: TRBJ2-1
V: TRBV4-3
D: NA

DNA: TGTGCCAGCAGCTCAAGTGGACAGGGCAATCAGCCCCAGCATTTT
CDR3: CASSSSGQGNQPQHF
size: NA
J: TRBJ1-5
V: TRBV7-2
D: TRBD1

DNA: TGTGCCTGGAGTGGGGGACCCTATGGCTACACCTTC
CDR3: CAWSGGPYGYTF
size: NA
J: TRBJ1-2
V: TRBV30
D: NA

DNA: TGTGCCAGCTGGAGTTCGCACCCCTACGAGCAGTACTTC
CDR3: CASWSSHPYEQYF
size: NA
J: TRBJ2-7
V: TRBV28
D: NA

DNA: TGTGCCTGGACCCTCACAGGGATGGGTGAGCAGTTCTTC
CDR3: CAWTLTGMGEQFF
size: NA
J: TRBJ2-1
V: TRBV30
D: NA

DNA: TGCGCCAGCAGCCCCTGGCTAAGGTCCTACAATGAGCAGTTCTTC
CDR3: CASSPWLRSYNEQFF
size: NA
J: TRBJ2-1
V: TRBV5-1
D: NA

DNA: TGTGCCAGCAGCTTAGACGGCGAGGGACTAGCGACGACTGAGCAGTTCTTC
CDR3: CASSLDGEGLATTEQFF
size: NA
J: TRBJ2-1
V: TRBV11-2
D: TRBD2

DNA: TGTGCCAGCACTGTTCGGGGAACAGATACGCAGTATTTT
CDR3: CASTVRGTDTQYF
size: NA
J: TRBJ2-3
V: TRBV6-5
D: NA

DNA: TGTGCCAGCTCACCAATTAACTCTAGGACAGACCAAGAGACCCAGTACTTC
CDR3: CASSPINSRTDQETQYF
size: NA
J: TRBJ2-5
V: TRBV18
D: NA

DNA: TGTGCCAGCAGTTTGTCGGGGAACCAGCCCCAGCATTTT
CDR3: CASSLSGNQPQHF
size: NA
J: TRBJ1-5
V: TRBV28
D: NA

DNA: TGCGCCAGCAGCCAAAACACCGGGACAGGGTACACAGATACGCAGTATTTT
CDR3: CASSQNTGTGYTDTQYF
size: NA
J: TRBJ2-3
V: TRBV4-3
D: TRBD1

DNA: TGTGCCAGCAGCCAAGAGGGGTACTCCTACGAGCAGTACTTC
CDR3: CASSQEGYSYEQYF
size: once
J: TRBJ2-7
V: TRBV3-1/TRBV3-2
D: NA

DNA: TGTGCCAGCACTAGACAGGGGGCCCAGCCCCAGCATTTT
CDR3: CASTRQGAQPQHF
size: NA
J: TRBJ1-5
V: TRBV12-3/TRBV12-4
D: TRBD1

DNA: TGCGCCAGCAGCCATCCGACAGGAGGGGGGGTAGCGCAGTACTTC
CDR3: CASSHPTGGGVAQYF
size: NA
J: TRBJ2-7
V: TRBV5-1
D: NA

DNA: TGTGCCAGCAGCCTAACTAGCGGGAGTGGAGATGAGCAGTTCTTC
CDR3: CASSLTSGSGDEQFF
size: NA
J: TRBJ2-1
V: TRBV4-2
D: TRBD2

DNA: TGTGCCAGCAGCTCCCCCGGGGGTGGTGAAGCTTTCTTT
CDR3: CASSSPGGGEAFF
size: few
J: TRBJ1-1
V: TRBV13
D: NA

DNA: TGTGCCAGCAGTTACTCGCCTAGTCGGGCTCGGACTGAAGCTTTCTTT
CDR3: CASSYSPSRARTEAFF
size: few
J: TRBJ1-1
V: TRBV6-5
D: NA

DNA: TGCGCCAGCAGCTATGACAGGCGCGGGTTGAAAGCTTTCTTT
CDR3: CASSYDRRGLKAFF
size: NA
J: TRBJ1-1
V: TRBV5-1
D: NA

DNA: TGTGCCACCAGTGATCCCCCGACAGGAGAGTTTTACAATGAGCAGTTCTTC
CDR3: CATSDPPTGEFYNEQFF
size: NA
J: TRBJ2-1
V: TRBV24-1
D: NA

DNA: TGTGCCAGCAGCTTAGGACAGGCGTCCTTCGATACGCAGTATTTT
CDR3: CASSLGQASFDTQYF
size: NA
J: TRBJ2-3
V: TRBV11-3
D: NA

DNA: TGTGCCAGCAGTCCGCGGACAGTTCTCTCTGGGGCCAACGTCCTGACTTTC
CDR3: CASSPRTVLSGANVLTF
size: NA
J: TRBJ2-6
V: TRBV6-6
D: NA

DNA: TGTGCCAGCAGCTTAGTTCCTAGCGGGGGCGTCGGCCCCTACAATGAGCAGTTCTTC
CDR3: CASSLVPSGGVGPYNEQFF
size: NA
J: TRBJ2-1
V: TRBV7-2
D: TRBD2

DNA: TGCGCCAGCAGCCAAGTCCCAGGGACCAACTACGAGCAGTACTTC
CDR3: CASSQVPGTNYEQYF
size: NA
J: TRBJ2-7
V: TRBV4-1
D: NA

DNA: TGTGCCAGCAGCTTCTCAGGGGGTCAACAGCCCCAGCATTTT
CDR3: CASSFSGGQQPQHF
size: NA
J: TRBJ1-5
V: TRBV7-2
D: TRBD1